There are a few counts of the clone carrying this TCR beta chain. This entry belongs to a study of T cells after yellow fever vaccination. The study made its TCR cDNA through 5'RACE template switching. That step introduced a universal primer site along with UMIs. MiXCR was run by TCRdb on the 5' RACE reads, yielding one entry per CDR3 protein. This sample has about 510,000 distinct CDR3 sequences, with roughly a fifth found just once. This specimen consisted of PBMCs, obtained less than 25 days after the first yellow fever vaccination. This receptor was identified in a man aged 18 to 35 who received the YFV17D yellow fever vaccine.

CDR3 region: CASRSGTTNTGELFF. The DNA of the CDR3 is TGCGCCAGCAGGTCCGGGACAACGAACACCGGGGAGCTGTTTTTT. The chain recombines TRBV5-1 with TRBJ2-2; possibly TRBD1 for D (6 bases). Germline V gene lookup returns CDR1 SGHRS and CDR2 YFSETQ. The CDR3 length is 15 residues. V lost 5 bases and J 0 bases, leaving 11 bases between the germline ends. The full variable domain, in which reference TRBV5-1 and TRBJ2-2 provide the parts outside the CDR3, is KAGVTQTPRYLIKTRGQQVTLSCSPISGHRSVSWYQQTPGQGLQFLFEYFSETQRNKGNFPGRFSGRQFSNSRSEMNVSTLELGDSALYLCASRSGTTNTGELFFGEGSRLTVL.